This T cell receptor (beta chain) was profiled in a study of T cells after yellow fever vaccination. General study points: Subsequent booster samples again held most clones from primary vaccination (around 96% CD4, 88% CD8).

From the 5' RACE reads, TCRdb called clonotypes with MiXCR, one entry per CDR3 protein. This sample yields 200,000 to 300,000 distinct CDR3 sequences, of which about 7% are seen a single time; roughly 0.9% belongs to the top ten. The CDR3 length is 16 residues. Germline V CDR1 and CDR2: DFQATT, SNEGSKA (reference sequence). A note on this clonotype: Its specificity is not known. One junction end disagrees with the germline gene, perhaps due to a read error.

V gene TRBV20-1 combines with J gene TRBJ2-1; D remains ambiguous. The clonotype originates from a man younger than 45 who received the YFV17D yellow fever vaccine. Sequenced material: CD4+ T cells sorted from PBMCs, taken 15 days after the yellow fever booster vaccination. Written as DNA, the CDR3 is TGCTGTGCTAAGTCGGCTGACGAGCGATCATGGAATGAGCAGTTCTTC. Protein: CCAKSADERSWNEQFF.